This T cell receptor beta chain was documented in a study of cytomegalovirus exposure and HLA in healthy donors. Study as a whole: In a previous analysis, more than 90 million unique TCR beta sequences were found from approximately 180 million T cells. In an early release, HLA-typed donors contributed tens of millions of unique TCR sequences. Study results and limitations: Later analysis showed most CMV-associated TCR beta chains appearing HLA-restricted. When analyzed later, a missense DCLRE1C variant was found to be linked to TCR beta V- and J-gene trimming.

The PCR was carried out with 60 Vbeta primers and 13 Jbeta primers. Data came from immunoSEQ multiplex PCR; TCRdb stores just in-frame clones and leaves some out. The sample consists of tens of thousands of clones, 81% of them appearing once. The V segment lost 2 bases and the J segment 8 bases; nucleotides outside the gene matches: 16. The length of the CDR3 is 17 residues. Germline V gives CDR1 SEHNR, CDR2 FQNEAQ (reference sequence). This clone was detected only a few times. Its antigen is as yet unknown. This receptor was taken from a woman aged 30 to 39 in good health and CMV-seronegative. The chain recombines TRBV7-9 with TRBJ1-2; TRBD1 matches at 8 bases. Sequenced: PBMCs. Here the CDR3 reads CASSLPRSGQGLEGYTF. The CDR3, as DNA: TGTGCCAGCAGCTTACCAAGATCCGGACAGGGCCTTGAGGGCTACACCTTC.